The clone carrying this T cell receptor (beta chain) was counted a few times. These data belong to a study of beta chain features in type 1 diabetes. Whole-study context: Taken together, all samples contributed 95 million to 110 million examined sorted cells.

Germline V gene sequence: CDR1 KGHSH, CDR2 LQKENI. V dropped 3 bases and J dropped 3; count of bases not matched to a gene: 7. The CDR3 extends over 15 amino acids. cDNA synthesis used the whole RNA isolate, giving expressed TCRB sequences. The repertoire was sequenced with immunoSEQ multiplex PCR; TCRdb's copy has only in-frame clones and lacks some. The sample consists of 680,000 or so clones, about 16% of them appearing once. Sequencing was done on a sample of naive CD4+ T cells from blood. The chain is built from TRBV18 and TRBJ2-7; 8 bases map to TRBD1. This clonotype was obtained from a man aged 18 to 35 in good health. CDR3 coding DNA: TGTGCCAGCTCACCCGAGGGGACAGGTTACTACGAGCAGTACTTC. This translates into CASSPEGTGYYEQYF.